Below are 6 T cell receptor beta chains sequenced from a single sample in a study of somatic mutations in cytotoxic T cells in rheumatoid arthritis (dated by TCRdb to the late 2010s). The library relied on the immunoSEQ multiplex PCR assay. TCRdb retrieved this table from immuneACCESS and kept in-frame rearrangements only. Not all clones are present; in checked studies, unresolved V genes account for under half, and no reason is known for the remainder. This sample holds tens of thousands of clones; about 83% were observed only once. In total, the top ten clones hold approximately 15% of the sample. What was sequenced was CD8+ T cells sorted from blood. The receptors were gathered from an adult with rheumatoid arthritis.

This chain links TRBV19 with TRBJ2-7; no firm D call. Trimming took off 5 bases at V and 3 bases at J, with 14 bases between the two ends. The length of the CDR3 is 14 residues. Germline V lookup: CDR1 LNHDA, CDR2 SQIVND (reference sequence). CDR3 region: CASSPRTENYEQYF. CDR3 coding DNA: TGTGCCAGTAGTCCCCGGACCGAAAACTACGAGCAGTACTTC.

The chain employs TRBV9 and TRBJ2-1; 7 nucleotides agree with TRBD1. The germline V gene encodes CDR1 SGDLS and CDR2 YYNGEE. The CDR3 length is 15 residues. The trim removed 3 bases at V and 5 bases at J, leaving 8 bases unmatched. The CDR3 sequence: CASSAGDSPDNEQFF. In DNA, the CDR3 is TGTGCCAGCAGCGCTGGGGACAGCCCAGACAATGAGCAGTTCTTC.

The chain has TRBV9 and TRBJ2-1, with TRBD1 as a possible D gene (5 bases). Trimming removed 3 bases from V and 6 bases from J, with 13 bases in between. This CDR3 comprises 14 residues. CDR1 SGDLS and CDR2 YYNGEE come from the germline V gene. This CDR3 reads CASSARVVGNEQFF. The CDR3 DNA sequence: TGTGCCAGCAGCGCCAGGGTGGTGGGCAATGAGCAGTTCTTC.

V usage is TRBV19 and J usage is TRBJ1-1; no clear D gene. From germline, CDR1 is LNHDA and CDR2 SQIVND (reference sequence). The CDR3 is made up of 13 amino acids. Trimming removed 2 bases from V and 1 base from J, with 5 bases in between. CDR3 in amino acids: CASSILQNTEAFF. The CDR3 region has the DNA TGTGCCAGTAGTATACTCCAGAACACTGAAGCTTTCTTT.

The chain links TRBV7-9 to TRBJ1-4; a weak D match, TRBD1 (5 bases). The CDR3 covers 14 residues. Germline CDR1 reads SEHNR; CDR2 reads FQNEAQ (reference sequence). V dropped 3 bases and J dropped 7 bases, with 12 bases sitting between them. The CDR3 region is CASSFGGLSEKLFF. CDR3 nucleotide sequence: TGTGCCAGCAGCTTTGGGGGGTTAAGTGAAAAACTGTTTTTT.

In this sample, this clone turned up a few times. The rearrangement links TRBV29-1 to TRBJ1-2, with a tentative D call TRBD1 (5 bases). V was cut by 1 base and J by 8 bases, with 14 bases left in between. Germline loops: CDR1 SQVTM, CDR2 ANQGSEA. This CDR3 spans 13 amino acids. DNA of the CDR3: TGCAGCGTTGAAGTAGGGGACCGCTCGGGCTACACCTTC. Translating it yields CSVEVGDRSGYTF.